This T cell receptor beta chain was sequenced during a study of cytomegalovirus exposure and HLA in healthy donors. Study summary: In a later analysis, the 120 or so validation repertoires were reported to have used the same platform as the roughly 730 first-cohort repertoires.

The study's findings and limits: Altogether, 160 or so TCR beta chains were recorded as cytomegalovirus-associated. Subsequent analysis found a tendency for first-cohort TCR clusters to co-occur within the approximately 130 validation repertoires.

Donors came from a validation cohort of approximately 110 subjects, distinct from the first 666-subject cohort. A remark on this clone: Its antigen is currently unknown.

Per the germline V gene, CDR1 is MNHNS and CDR2 is SASEGT. This CDR3 contains 13 residues. Deletions cut 6 bases from V and 3 bases from J, with 9 bases between. Generated by immunoSEQ multiplex PCR, the TCRdb table keeps only in-frame clones and is missing some. The sample yields about 98,000 clones, approximately 88% seen once. The sequencing sample was made of PBMCs. The rearrangement links TRBV6-1 to TRBJ1-3; unclear D gene. The source is a woman between 25 and 40 years old in good health and CMV-seronegative. The CDR3: CASSEVLGNTIYF. The CDR3 DNA reads as TGTGCCAGCAGCGAGGTTCTTGGAAACACCATATATTTT.